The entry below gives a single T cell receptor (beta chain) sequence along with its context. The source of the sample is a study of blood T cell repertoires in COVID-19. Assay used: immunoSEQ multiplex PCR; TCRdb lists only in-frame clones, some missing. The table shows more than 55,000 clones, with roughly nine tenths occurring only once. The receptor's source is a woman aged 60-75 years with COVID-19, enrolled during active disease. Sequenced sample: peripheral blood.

CDR3: CASGPGQGRAGELFF. CDR3 DNA sequence: TGTGCTAGTGGCCCAGGACAGGGAAGGGCCGGGGAGCTGTTTTTT. V gene TRBV12-5 combines with J gene TRBJ2-2; 8 positions match TRBD1. The CDR3 totals 15 residues. Germline lookup yields CDR1 LGHNT and CDR2 FRNRAP. With V trimmed by 6 bases and J by 6 bases, 9 bases remained unmatched.